The entry below describes one T cell receptor beta chain. Its antigen is unknown. In blood CD8+ and CD4+ T cells, TCR beta underwent sequencing. Both CD4+ and CD8+ T cells were negatively isolated, and TEMRA cells underwent FACS enrichment. This record belongs to a study of CD8 T cells in Susac syndrome. The V gene end was trimmed by 2 bases and the J gene end by 0 bases; junction bases not matched to a gene: 7. The CDR3 has 17 residues. Germline V lookup: CDR1 SGHAT, CDR2 FQNNGV. Broader study findings: Susac syndrome CD4+ T cell repertoires showed no clonal expansion.

cDNA came from about 0.5 to 1 ug RNA primed by random hexamers. Amplification of TCR beta CDR3 across 54 Vbeta and 13 Jbeta was performed with immunoSEQ multiplex PCR. TCRdb re-called the immunoSEQ multiplex PCR reads with MiXCR, one entry per CDR3 protein. The data show approximately 180,000 distinct CDR3 sequences, 91% seen once. The TCR was taken from a human donor with Susac syndrome. The sample consisted of CD4+ T cells from PBMCs. This chain links TRBV11-2 with TRBJ1-3; TRBD1 matches 7 bases. In nucleotides, the CDR3 is TGTGCCAGCAGCTTACAACAGACAGGGTTCTCTGGAAACACCATATATTTT. Its protein product is CASSLQQTGFSGNTIYF. Full variable domain (remainder filled in from reference TRBV11-2 and TRBJ1-3): EAGVAQSPRYKIIEKRQSVAFWCNPISGHATLYWYQQILGQGPKLLIQFQNNGVVDDSQLPKDRFSAERLKGVDSTLKIQPAKLEDSAVYLCASSLQQTGFSGNTIYFGEGSWLTVV.